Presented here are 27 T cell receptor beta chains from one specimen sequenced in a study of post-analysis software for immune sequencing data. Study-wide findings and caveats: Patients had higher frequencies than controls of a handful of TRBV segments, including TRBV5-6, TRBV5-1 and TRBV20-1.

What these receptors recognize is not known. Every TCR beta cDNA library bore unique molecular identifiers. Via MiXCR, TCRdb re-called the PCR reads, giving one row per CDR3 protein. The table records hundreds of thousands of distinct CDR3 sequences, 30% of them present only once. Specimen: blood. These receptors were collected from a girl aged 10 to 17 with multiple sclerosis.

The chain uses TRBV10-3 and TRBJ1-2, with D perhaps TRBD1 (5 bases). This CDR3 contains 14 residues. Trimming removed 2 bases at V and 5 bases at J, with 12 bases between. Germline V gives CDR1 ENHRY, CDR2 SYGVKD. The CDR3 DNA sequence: TGTGCCATCAGTGAGAACGGGGGAGGGTATGGCTACACCTTC. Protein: CAISENGGGYGYTF.

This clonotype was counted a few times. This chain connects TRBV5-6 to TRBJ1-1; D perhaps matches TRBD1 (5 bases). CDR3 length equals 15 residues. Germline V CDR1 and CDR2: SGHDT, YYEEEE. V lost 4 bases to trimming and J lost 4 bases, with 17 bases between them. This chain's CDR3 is CASSAGPAGGTEAFF. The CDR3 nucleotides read TGTGCCAGCAGCGCAGGACCCGCCGGGGGCACTGAAGCTTTCTTT. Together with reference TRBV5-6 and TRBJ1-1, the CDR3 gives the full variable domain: DAGVTQSPTHLIKTRGQQVTLRCSPKSGHDTVSWYQQALGQGPQFIFQYYEEEERQRGNFPDRFSGHQFPNYSSELNVNALLLGDSALYLCASSAGPAGGTEAFFGQGTRLTVV.

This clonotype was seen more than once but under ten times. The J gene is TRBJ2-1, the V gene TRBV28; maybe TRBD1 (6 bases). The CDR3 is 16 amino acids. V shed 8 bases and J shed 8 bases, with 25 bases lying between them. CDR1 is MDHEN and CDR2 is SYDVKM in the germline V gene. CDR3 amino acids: CASHPLLGQRRDEQFF. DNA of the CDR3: TGTGCCAGCCATCCCCTACTAGGACAGCGTCGGGATGAGCAGTTCTTC.

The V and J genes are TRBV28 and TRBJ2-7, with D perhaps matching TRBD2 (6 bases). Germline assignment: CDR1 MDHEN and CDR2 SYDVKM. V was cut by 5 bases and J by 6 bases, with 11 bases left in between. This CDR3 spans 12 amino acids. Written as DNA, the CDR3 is TGTGCCAGCAGTCACGAGGAGGGCGAGCAGTACTTC. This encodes CASSHEEGEQYF.

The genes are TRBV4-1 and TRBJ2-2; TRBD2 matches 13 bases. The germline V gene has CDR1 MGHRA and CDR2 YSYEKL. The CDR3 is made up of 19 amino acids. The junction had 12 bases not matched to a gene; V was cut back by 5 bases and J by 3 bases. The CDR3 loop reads CASSFRTSGSLSDTGELFF. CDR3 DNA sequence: TGCGCCAGCAGCTTCCGGACTAGCGGGAGTTTGTCGGACACCGGGGAGCTGTTTTTT.

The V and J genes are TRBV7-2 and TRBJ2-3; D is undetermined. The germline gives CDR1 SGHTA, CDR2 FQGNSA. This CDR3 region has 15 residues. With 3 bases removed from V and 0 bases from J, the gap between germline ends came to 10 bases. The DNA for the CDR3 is TGTGCCAGCAGCTTGAGCGAGACTAGCACAGATACGCAGTATTTT. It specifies CASSLSETSTDTQYF. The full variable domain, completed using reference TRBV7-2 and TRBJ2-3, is GAGVSQSPSNKVTEKGKDVELRCDPISGHTALYWYRQSLGQGLEFLIYFQGNSAPDKSGLPSDRFSAERTGGSVSTLTIQRTQQEDSAVYLCASSLSETSTDTQYFGPGTRLTVL.

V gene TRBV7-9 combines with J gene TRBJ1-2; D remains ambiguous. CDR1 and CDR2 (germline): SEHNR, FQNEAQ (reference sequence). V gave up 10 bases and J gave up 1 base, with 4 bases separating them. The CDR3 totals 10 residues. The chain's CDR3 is CATDNYGYTF. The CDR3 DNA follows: TGTGCCACCGATAACTATGGCTACACCTTC.

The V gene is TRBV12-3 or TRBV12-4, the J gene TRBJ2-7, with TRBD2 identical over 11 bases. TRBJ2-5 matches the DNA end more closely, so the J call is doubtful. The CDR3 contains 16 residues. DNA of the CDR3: TGTGCCAGCAGTCCATATAGCGGGGGGGCCGTGGAGACCCAGTACTTC. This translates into CASSPYSGGAVETQYF.

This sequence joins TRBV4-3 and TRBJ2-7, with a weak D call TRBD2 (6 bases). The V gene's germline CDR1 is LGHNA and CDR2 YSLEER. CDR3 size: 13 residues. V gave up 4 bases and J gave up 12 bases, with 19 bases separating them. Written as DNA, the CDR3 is TGCGCCAGCAGCCGAAAGGGTGGGACTGGCACGTACTTC. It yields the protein CASSRKGGTGTYF.

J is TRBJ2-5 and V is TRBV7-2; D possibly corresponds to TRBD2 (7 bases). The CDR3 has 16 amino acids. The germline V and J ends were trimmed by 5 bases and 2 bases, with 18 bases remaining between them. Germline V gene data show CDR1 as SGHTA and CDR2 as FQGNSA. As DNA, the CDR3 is TGTGCCAGCAGCCCATTGGGAGGGGGAGGGCAAGAGACCCAGTACTTC. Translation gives CASSPLGGGGQETQYF.

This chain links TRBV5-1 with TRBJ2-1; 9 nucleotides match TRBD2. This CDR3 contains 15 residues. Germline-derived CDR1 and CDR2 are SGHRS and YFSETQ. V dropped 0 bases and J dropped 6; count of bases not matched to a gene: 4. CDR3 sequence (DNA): TGCGCCAGCAGCTTGGTGGCTAGCGGGGTCAATGAGCAGTTCTTC. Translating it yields CASSLVASGVNEQFF.

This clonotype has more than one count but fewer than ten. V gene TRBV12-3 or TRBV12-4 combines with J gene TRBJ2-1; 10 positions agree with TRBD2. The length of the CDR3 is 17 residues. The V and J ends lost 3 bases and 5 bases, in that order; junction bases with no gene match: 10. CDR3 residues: CASSLRSTSGPHNEQFF. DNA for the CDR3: TGTGCCAGCAGTTTGAGGTCGACTAGCGGGCCGCACAATGAGCAGTTCTTC.

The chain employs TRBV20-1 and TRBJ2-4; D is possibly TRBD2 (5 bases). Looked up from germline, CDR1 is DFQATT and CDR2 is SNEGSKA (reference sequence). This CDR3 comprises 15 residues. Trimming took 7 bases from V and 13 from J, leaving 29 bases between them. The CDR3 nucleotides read TGCAGTGTTACATCACTAGTCTCAACTTCTCTCGCGCAGTACTTC. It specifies CSVTSLVSTSLAQYF.

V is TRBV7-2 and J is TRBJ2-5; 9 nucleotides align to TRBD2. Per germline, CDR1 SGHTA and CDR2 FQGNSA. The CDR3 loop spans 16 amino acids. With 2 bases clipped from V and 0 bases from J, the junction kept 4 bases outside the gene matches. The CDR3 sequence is CASSLSLAGNQETQYF. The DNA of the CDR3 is TGTGCCAGCAGCTTAAGTCTAGCGGGGAACCAAGAGACCCAGTACTTC.

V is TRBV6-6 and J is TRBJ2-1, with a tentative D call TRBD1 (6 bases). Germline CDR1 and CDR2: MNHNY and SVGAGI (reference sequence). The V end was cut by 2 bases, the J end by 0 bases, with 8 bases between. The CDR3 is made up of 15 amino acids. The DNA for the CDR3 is TGTGCCAGCAGTTACCAGGGGAGCTCCTACAATGAGCAGTTCTTC. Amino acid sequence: CASSYQGSSYNEQFF.

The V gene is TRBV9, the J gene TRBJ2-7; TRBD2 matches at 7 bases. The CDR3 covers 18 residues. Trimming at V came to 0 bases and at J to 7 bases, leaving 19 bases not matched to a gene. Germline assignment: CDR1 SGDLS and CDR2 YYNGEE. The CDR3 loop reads CASSVAAVEGGVSREQYF. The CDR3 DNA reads TGTGCCAGCAGCGTAGCTGCGGTAGAGGGAGGGGTCTCCCGAGAGCAGTACTTC.

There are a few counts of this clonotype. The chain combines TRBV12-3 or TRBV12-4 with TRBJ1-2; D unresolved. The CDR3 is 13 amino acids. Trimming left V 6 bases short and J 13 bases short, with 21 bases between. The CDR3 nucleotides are TGTGCCAGCAGCTCCAACCCTCGCGGGTTCCTCACCTTC. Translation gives CASSSNPRGFLTF.

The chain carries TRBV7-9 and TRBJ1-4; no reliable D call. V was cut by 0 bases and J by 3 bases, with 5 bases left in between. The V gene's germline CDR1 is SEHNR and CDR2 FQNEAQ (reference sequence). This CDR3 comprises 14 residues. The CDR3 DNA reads TGTGCCAGCAGCTTAGCGCGGTCTAATGAAAAACTGTTTTTT. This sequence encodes CASSLARSNEKLFF.

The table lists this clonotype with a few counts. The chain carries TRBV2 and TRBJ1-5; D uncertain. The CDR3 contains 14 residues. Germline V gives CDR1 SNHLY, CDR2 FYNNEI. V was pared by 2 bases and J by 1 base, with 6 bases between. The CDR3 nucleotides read TGTGCCAGCAGTGAATGGGCCAGCAATCAGCCCCAGCATTTT. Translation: CASSEWASNQPQHF.

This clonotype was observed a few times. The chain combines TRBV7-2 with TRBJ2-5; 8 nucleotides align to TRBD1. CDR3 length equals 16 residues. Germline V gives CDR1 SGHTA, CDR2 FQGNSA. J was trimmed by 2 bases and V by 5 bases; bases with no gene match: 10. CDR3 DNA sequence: TGTGCCAGCAGCCCCAGACAGGGGAGGAGACAAGAGACCCAGTACTTC. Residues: CASSPRQGRRQETQYF.

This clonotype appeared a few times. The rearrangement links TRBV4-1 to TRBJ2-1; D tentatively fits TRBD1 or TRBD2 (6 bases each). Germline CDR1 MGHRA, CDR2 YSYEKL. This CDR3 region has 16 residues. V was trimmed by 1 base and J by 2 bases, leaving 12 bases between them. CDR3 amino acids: CASSQVGGRTYNEQFF. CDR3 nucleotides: TGCGCCAGCAGCCAAGTGGGGGGCAGAACCTACAATGAGCAGTTCTTC.

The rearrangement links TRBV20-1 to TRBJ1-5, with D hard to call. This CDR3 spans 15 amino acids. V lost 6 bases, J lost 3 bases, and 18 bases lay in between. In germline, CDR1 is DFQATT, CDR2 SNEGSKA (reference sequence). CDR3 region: CSALTGSGYNQPQHF. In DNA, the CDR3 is TGCAGTGCCTTAACGGGAAGCGGATACAATCAGCCCCAGCATTTT.

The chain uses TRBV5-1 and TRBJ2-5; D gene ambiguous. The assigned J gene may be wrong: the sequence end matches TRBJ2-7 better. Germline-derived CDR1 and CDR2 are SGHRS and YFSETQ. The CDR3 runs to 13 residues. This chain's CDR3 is CASSHVASNEQYF. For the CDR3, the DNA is TGCGCCAGCAGCCACGTCGCCTCGAACGAGCAGTACTTC.

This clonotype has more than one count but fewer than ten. The CDR3 region is CATPKSAVSDTEAFF. DNA for the CDR3: TGTGCCACCCCTAAGAGTGCAGTCTCGGACACTGAAGCTTTCTTT. The chain has TRBV24-1 and TRBJ1-1; D ambiguous. The CDR3 is 15 residues long. Trimming removed 9 bases from V and 3 bases from J, with 19 bases in between. Germline loops: CDR1 KGHDR, CDR2 SFDVKD.

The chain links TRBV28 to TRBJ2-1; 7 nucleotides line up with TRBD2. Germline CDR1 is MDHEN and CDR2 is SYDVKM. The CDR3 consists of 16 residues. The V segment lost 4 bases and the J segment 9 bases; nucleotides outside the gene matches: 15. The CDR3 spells CASSSPRGRSGIEQFF. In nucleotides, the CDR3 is TGTGCCAGCAGTTCCCCGCGGGGGAGGTCTGGTATTGAGCAGTTCTTC.

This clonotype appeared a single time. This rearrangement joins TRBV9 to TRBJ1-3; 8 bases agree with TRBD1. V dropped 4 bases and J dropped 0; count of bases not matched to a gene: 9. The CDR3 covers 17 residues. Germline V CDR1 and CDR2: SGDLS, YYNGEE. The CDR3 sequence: CASSPPGTGLSGNTIYF. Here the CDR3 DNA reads TGTGCCAGCAGCCCCCCGGGGACAGGTCTCTCTGGAAACACCATATATTTT.

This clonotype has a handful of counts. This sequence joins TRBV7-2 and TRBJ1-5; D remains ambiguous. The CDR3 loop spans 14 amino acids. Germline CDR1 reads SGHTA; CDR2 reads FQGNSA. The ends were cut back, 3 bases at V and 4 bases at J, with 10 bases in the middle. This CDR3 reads CASSFADGNQPQHF. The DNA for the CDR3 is TGTGCCAGCAGCTTTGCGGACGGGAATCAGCCCCAGCATTTT. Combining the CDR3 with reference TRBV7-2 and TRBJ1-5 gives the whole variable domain GAGVSQSPSNKVTEKGKDVELRCDPISGHTALYWYRQSLGQGLEFLIYFQGNSAPDKSGLPSDRFSAERTGGSVSTLTIQRTQQEDSAVYLCASSFADGNQPQHFGDGTRLSIL.